The rows below give T cell receptor beta chains drawn from one sample of a study of T cells in Graves' hyperthyroidism and ophthalmopathy. Via MiXCR, TCRdb re-called the multiplex PCR reads, giving one row per CDR3 protein. The table records about 250,000 distinct CDR3 sequences, roughly 22% of them present only once. Sample: blood. The source of these receptors is a woman aged 40 to 49 with Graves' ophthalmopathy. Each CDR3 is given with its conserved first and last residue. Each record gives: clone size, CDR3 length, J gene, D gene, V gene, CDR3 DNA, CDR3 protein. A D gene is named only where the DNA matches it firmly. Expanded clones get a size class; other rows say once, few or many, or leave the size out.

many	14	TRBJ2-2	-	TRBV9	TGTGCCAGCAGCGTAGGCGGGGCAGTCGGGGAGCTGTTTTTT	CASSVGGAVGELFF
many	15	TRBJ2-4	-	TRBV2	TGTGCCAGCAGTGCAGGCACCAATAGGGATAACATTCAGTACTTC	CASSAGTNRDNIQYF
few	14	TRBJ1-2	TRBD1	TRBV28	TGTGCCACCCCGACAGGGTCCGGGGGCGATGGCTACACCTTC	CATPTGSGGDGYTF
many	15	TRBJ2-7	-	TRBV27	TGTGCCAGCAGTTTAATCGGAACGGAACCCTACGAGCAGTACTTC	CASSLIGTEPYEQYF
many	14	TRBJ2-7	-	TRBV18	TGTGCCAGCTCACGGCAGGCCAATGGCTACGAGCAGTACTTC	CASSRQANGYEQYF
many	13	TRBJ1-5	-	TRBV19	TGTGCCAGTAGTTCGGCGGGGGTCCAGCCCCAGCATTTT	CASSSAGVQPQHF
many	15	TRBJ1-5	-	TRBV12-3/TRBV12-4	TGTGCCAGCAGCCCCAGGGTAGGGAGCAATCAGCCCCAGCATTTT	CASSPRVGSNQPQHF
many	14	TRBJ2-7	-	TRBV30	TGTGCCTGGAGACCGCCGAGGTTGTCTTACGAGCAGTACTTC	CAWRPPRLSYEQYF
many	16	TRBJ1-1	-	TRBV5-1	TGCGCCAGCAGCTTAACGATAGGGGGGGGTTTGGCTGAAGCTTTCTTT	CASSLTIGGGLAEAFF
many	11	TRBJ2-7	-	TRBV30	TGTGCCTGGAGGCAGGGTTACGAGCAGTACTTC	CAWRQGYEQYF
-	14	TRBJ1-1	-	TRBV30	TGTGCCTGGAGGACCCGACAGCAAAACACTGAAGCTTTCTTT	CAWRTRQQNTEAFF
many	15	TRBJ2-7	-	TRBV4-2	TGTGCCAGCAGCCAAGAACACCCCTCGCTAGGCGAGCAGTACTTC	CASSQEHPSLGEQYF
many	11	TRBJ2-7	-	TRBV20-1	TGCAGTGCTAAGGGCTCCTACGAGCAGTACTTC	CSAKGSYEQYF
many	14	TRBJ2-6	-	TRBV12-3/TRBV12-4	TGTGCCAGCCGACGTGGGGCCGGGGCCAACGTCCTGACTTTC	CASRRGAGANVLTF
few	16	TRBJ1-5	TRBD1	TRBV6-1	TGTGCCAGCAGGGGGACAGGGGGTTATAGCAATCAGCCCCAGCATTTT	CASRGTGGYSNQPQHF
many	17	TRBJ1-1	-	TRBV6-2/TRBV6-3	TGTGCCAGCAGTTACTCGAGTATAGGGATTGGAGGGACTGAAGCTTTCTTT	CASSYSSIGIGGTEAFF
many	16	TRBJ2-7	TRBD1	TRBV2	TGTGCCAGCAGCGGACAGGGAAGGGGACCGACCTACGAGCAGTACTTC	CASSGQGRGPTYEQYF
many	14	TRBJ1-6	TRBD1	TRBV28	TGTGCCAGCAGTTTGACAGGGAGTAATTCACCCCTCCACTTT	CASSLTGSNSPLHF
-	17	TRBJ2-7	TRBD2	TRBV6-2/TRBV6-3	TGTGCCAGCAGGGTCGGACTAGCGAGAGAAAAGCCCTACGAGCAGTACTTC	CASRVGLAREKPYEQYF
-	11	TRBJ2-7	-	TRBV7-6	TGTGCCACGCAGGAAGAGGGGGAGCAGTACTTC	CATQEEGEQYF
many	16	TRBJ2-2	TRBD1	TRBV14	TGTGCCAGCAGCCAACGGGACAGGGTGGTGATCGGGGAGCTGTTTTTT	CASSQRDRVVIGELFF
many	11	TRBJ2-7	-	TRBV10-3	TGTGCCATCGGAGATTTTGCCGGGCAGTACTTC	CAIGDFAGQYF
many	20	TRBJ2-3	TRBD2	TRBV6-5	TGTGCCAGCATCCCATCACCCGGGACTAGCGGGAGAGGGAGCACAGATACGCAGTATTTT	CASIPSPGTSGRGSTDTQYF
-	13	TRBJ1-1	-	TRBV20-1	TGCAGTGCTAGAGGGGTTTCCAACACTGAAGCTTTCTTT	CSARGVSNTEAFF
many	16	TRBJ2-5	TRBD1	TRBV9	TGTGCCAGCAGCCCGAGACAGGGAATAGGAACAGAGACCCAGTACTTC	CASSPRQGIGTETQYF
many	12	TRBJ2-5	-	TRBV20-1	TGCAGTGCCCACCGGGAGTTCGGGACCCAGTACTTC	CSAHREFGTQYF
many	14	TRBJ1-2	-	TRBV9	TGTGCCAGCAGCACCGTGGGAGGGAGTTATGGCTACACCTTC	CASSTVGGSYGYTF
many	15	TRBJ1-6	TRBD1	TRBV28	TGTGCCAGCAGTTCCCCAGGGGGCGTTCATTCACCCCTCCACTTT	CASSSPGGVHSPLHF
many	15	TRBJ1-2	TRBD1	TRBV7-2	TGTGCCAGCAGCTTAGTTGTAGGGGGCCTCTATGGCTACACCTTC	CASSLVVGGLYGYTF
-	16	TRBJ1-3	-	TRBV18	TGTGCCAGCTCGCCGGACAGCGCGAGCTCTGGAAACACCATATATTTT	CASSPDSASSGNTIYF
once	15	TRBJ1-2	-	TRBV6-1	TGTGCCAGCAGTGCTAATCGGGGAAGCAACTATGGCTACACCTTC	CASSANRGSNYGYTF
many	16	TRBJ1-2	-	TRBV6-5	TGTGCCAGCAGTTACAGGACGGGGGCAGCAAACTATGGCTACACCTTC	CASSYRTGAANYGYTF
-	12	TRBJ1-2	-	TRBV14	TGTGCCAGCATCCAAGTCCGATATGGCTACAGCTTC	CASIQVRYGYSF
many	16	TRBJ2-2	-	TRBV9	TGTGCCAGCAGCGTAGACAGTCGGGGGCGCACCGGGGAGCTGTTTTTT	CASSVDSRGRTGELFF
many	16	TRBJ1-5	-	TRBV28	TGTGCCAGCAGTTTCGGACTGGGCTATAGCAATCAGCCCCGGCATTTT	CASSFGLGYSNQPRHF
many	14	TRBJ2-7	-	TRBV11-2	TGTGCCAGCAGCCGAGCCGGACAGTCCTACGAGCAGTACTTC	CASSRAGQSYEQYF
few	18	TRBJ2-7	TRBD2	TRBV30	TGTGCCTGGAGCGCCGGGACAGGCGGGACTAGCGGGCGCTACGAGCAGTACTTC	CAWSAGTGGTSGRYEQYF
many	15	TRBJ1-5	TRBD1	TRBV6-5	TGTGCCAGCAGTTCAATAACAGGGGGCAGTCAGCCCCAGCATTTT	CASSSITGGSQPQHF
-	14	TRBJ2-3	-	TRBV30	TGTGCCTGGAGTGTACGGGGGGCGTTGGGTACGCAGTATTTT	CAWSVRGALGTQYF